The 29 T cell receptor beta chains listed next were all sequenced from one sample in a study of T-cell reconstitution after alpha-beta-depleted transplantation in children. Researchers prepared the TCRbeta library using unique molecular identifiers, the study reports. TCRdb reanalysed the PCR reads using MiXCR and keeps one entry per CDR3 protein. The sample includes about 640,000 distinct CDR3 sequences, roughly 15% of them seen just once. The sequences come from PBMCs from the stem cell graft donor, collected from the stem cell graft. Receptor source: a human donor who donated a stem cell graft to a child with acute myeloid leukemia.

This clonotype was seen many times. This chain uses TRBV25-1 with TRBJ1-1; D gene ambiguous. This CDR3 region has 12 residues. Germline values: CDR1 MGHDK, CDR2 SYGVNS. With 4 bases removed from V and 8 bases from J, the gap between germline ends came to 11 bases. The CDR3 loop reads CASSVRAGEAFF. The CDR3 DNA follows: TGTGCCAGCAGTGTGAGGGCTGGAGAAGCTTTCTTT.

The table lists this clonotype with many counts. The CDR3 sequence is CSPQGAANYGYTF. The CDR3 bases are TGCAGTCCTCAAGGAGCGGCTAACTATGGCTACACCTTC. The chain is built from TRBV20-1 and TRBJ1-2; D uncertain. CDR1 and CDR2 from the germline V gene are DFQATT and SNEGSKA (reference sequence). The CDR3 consists of 13 residues. V dropped 8 bases and J dropped 0 bases, with 13 bases sitting between them.

This clonotype was detected many times. V gene TRBV12-3 or TRBV12-4 combines with J gene TRBJ1-6; no reliable D call. The germline V and J ends were trimmed by 5 bases and 7 bases, with 12 bases remaining between them. The CDR3 contains 14 residues. CDR3 loop: CASSPAVQNSPLHF. DNA for the CDR3: TGTGCCAGCAGTCCAGCTGTACAGAATTCACCCCTCCACTTT.

This chain joins TRBV20-1 and TRBJ2-5, with TRBD1 as a possible D gene (5 bases). Germline V gene data show CDR1 as DFQATT and CDR2 as SNEGSKA (reference sequence). The CDR3 extends over 14 amino acids. Trimming cost V 5 bases and J 4 bases, with 17 bases left between them. The CDR3 nucleotides read TGCAGTGCTCAACGAGGACACATAGCAGAGACCCAGTACTTC. Translated, it gives CSAQRGHIAETQYF.

The chain uses TRBV24-1 and TRBJ2-5, with 7 bases that match TRBD2. The CDR3 covers 14 residues. CDR1 and CDR2 from the germline V gene are KGHDR and SFDVKD. V lost 5 bases, J lost 2 bases, and 4 bases stayed unmatched. The CDR3 nucleotides are TGTGCCACCAGTGCCGGGACTACACAAGAGACCCAGTACTTC. It yields the protein CATSAGTTQETQYF.

This clonotype was recorded at least ten times. The rearrangement links TRBV20-1 to TRBJ1-2; D possibly corresponds to TRBD1 (6 bases). The CDR3 length is 13 residues. The V gene lost 7 bases and the J gene lost 2 bases, with 14 bases spanning the gap. Germline assignment: CDR1 DFQATT and CDR2 SNEGSKA (reference sequence). CDR3: CSVLTDRNYGYTF. As DNA, the CDR3 is TGCAGTGTCCTTACGGACAGAAACTATGGCTACACCTTC.

This clonotype was detected many times. The chain carries TRBV20-1 and TRBJ2-2; no reliable D call. CDR3 size: 15 residues. Germline CDR1 and CDR2: DFQATT and SNEGSKA (reference sequence). The V end lost 0 bases, the J end lost 0 bases, and 8 bases lay between the germline ends. The CDR3 nucleotides read TGCAGTGCTAGAGACCAGACCGCGAACACCGGGGAGCTGTTTTTT. Its translation: CSARDQTANTGELFF.

Ten or more counts support this clonotype. The rearrangement joins TRBV29-1 to TRBJ2-6, with TRBD1 matching 11 bases. Germline CDR1 and CDR2: SQVTM and ANQGSEA. The CDR3 consists of 14 residues. V was pared by 3 bases and J by 10 bases, with 5 bases of the junction left unmatched. CDR3: CSVDVGTGGNVLTF. The CDR3 coding sequence is TGCAGCGTTGACGTGGGGACAGGGGGAAACGTCCTGACTTTC.

Many counts were recorded for this clonotype. The chain carries TRBV5-8 and TRBJ1-4; D unclear. V shed 1 base and J shed 6 bases, with 13 bases lying between them. Germline lookup yields CDR1 SGHTS and CDR2 YDEGEE. The CDR3 runs 15 residues. The CDR3 DNA follows: TGTGCCAGCAGCTTGACCCCATCTGCGGATGAAAAACTGTTTTTT. Protein: CASSLTPSADEKLFF.

The chain employs TRBV5-6 and TRBJ2-3, with TRBD1 matching over 8 bases. CDR3 size: 15 residues. V lost 0 bases to trimming and J lost 4 bases; unmatched junction nucleotides: 4. Looked up from germline, CDR1 is SGHDT and CDR2 is YYEEEE. The CDR3: CASSLGTGYADTQYF. The CDR3 bases are TGTGCCAGCAGCTTGGGGACAGGGTATGCAGATACGCAGTATTTT.

This clonotype was found once. The chain joins TRBV20-1 to TRBJ2-2, with D maybe TRBD1 (7 bases). The V end was cut by 1 base, the J end by 6 bases, with 21 bases between. The germline V gene encodes CDR1 DFQATT and CDR2 SNEGSKA (reference sequence). This CDR3 has 17 amino acids. The CDR3 loop reads CSARVFDREVFAGELFF. CDR3 bases: TGCAGTGCTAGAGTGTTCGACAGGGAGGTATTCGCCGGGGAGCTGTTTTTT.

Of note for this clonotype: No conserved phenylalanine or tryptophan is present at the end of the CDR3, so a read error is the likely explanation. This chain connects TRBV9 to TRBJ2-7; TRBD1 is a possible D gene (6 bases). The CDR3 is 15 residues long. Germline CDR1 is SGDLS and CDR2 is YYNGEE. The V end lost 0 bases, the J end lost 3 bases, and 13 bases lay between the germline ends. The CDR3 sequence is CASSVGPDRDYEQYL. In nucleotides, the CDR3 is TGTGCCAGCAGCGTAGGGCCGGACAGAGACTACGAGCAGTACTTA.

This clonotype was detected ten times or more. The chain uses TRBV27 and TRBJ2-7; 9 bases line up with TRBD1. The CDR3 is 14 residues long. Per the germline V gene, CDR1 is MNHEY and CDR2 is SMNVEV (reference sequence). Trimming took 4 bases from V and 4 from J; bases not matched to a gene: 5. This CDR3 reads CASSSRDRAYEQYF. Written as DNA, the CDR3 is TGTGCCAGCAGTTCCCGGGACAGGGCGTACGAGCAGTACTTC.

This clonotype was found many times. The J gene is TRBJ2-5, the V gene TRBV7-2, with 11 bases lining up with TRBD1. The CDR3 length is 16 residues. The germline V gene encodes CDR1 SGHTA and CDR2 FQGNSA. The ends lost 5 bases at V and 5 bases at J; junction bases unmatched: 10. CDR3 residues: CASSRTGGEDIETQYF. The CDR3, as DNA: TGTGCCAGCAGCCGGACAGGGGGCGAGGATATTGAGACCCAGTACTTC.

Only a few counts were recorded for this clonotype. The CDR3 nucleotides read TGTGCCAGCAGTTACCCCCGTGACAGGGTATATTTTAACTATGGCTACACCTTC. Protein: CASSYPRDRVYFNYGYTF. The rearrangement links TRBV6-5 to TRBJ1-2, with 7 nucleotides matching TRBD1. The J segment lost 1 base and the V segment lost 2 bases, leaving 13 bases of the junction unmatched. The germline V gene has CDR1 MNHEY and CDR2 SVGAGI. The CDR3 has 18 residues.

J is TRBJ2-1 and V is TRBV11-2, with 11 bases that match TRBD2. CDR3 length equals 14 residues. Germline V CDR1 and CDR2: SGHAT, FQNNGV. The ends lost 0 bases at V and 10 bases at J; junction bases unmatched: 2. The CDR3 reads CASSLDSSGREQFF. The CDR3 DNA is TGTGCCAGCAGCTTAGATTCTAGCGGGAGGGAGCAGTTCTTC.

This clonotype has just a few counts. This chain links TRBV15 with TRBJ2-1; no clear D gene. CDR3 size: 14 residues. Germline V gene data show CDR1 as LNHNV and CDR2 as YYDKDF (reference sequence). Between the trimmed V and J ends, which lost 1 base and 10 bases, there was a span of 14 bases. The CDR3 DNA reads as TGTGCCACCAGCAGAGGACTGGGTGTTGGGGAGCAGTTCTTC. This sequence encodes CATSRGLGVGEQFF.

The V call is TRBV11-2, the J call TRBJ1-3; D is unresolved. The germline V and J ends were trimmed by 1 base and 8 bases, with 12 bases remaining between them. CDR3 length equals 14 residues. Germline CDR1 is SGHAT and CDR2 is FQNNGV. The CDR3 region has the DNA TGTGCCAGCAGCTTAGCCGCTGGAGGACACACCATATATTTT. It specifies CASSLAAGGHTIYF.

The CDR3 bases are TGTGCCAGCAGTTTAGGACAGGGAATTTGGGACTATGGCTACACCTTC. Translated, it gives CASSLGQGIWDYGYTF. V gene TRBV12-3 or TRBV12-4 combines with J gene TRBJ1-2, with 7 bases aligning to TRBD1. This CDR3 has 16 amino acids. With 1 base clipped from V and 3 bases from J, the junction kept 8 bases outside the gene matches.

This clonotype was seen at least ten times. The chain employs TRBV10-3 and TRBJ1-5; perhaps TRBD1 as D (5 bases). Germline values: CDR1 ENHRY, CDR2 SYGVKD. V lost 4 bases, J lost 8 bases, and 18 bases lay in between. This CDR3 has 15 residues. DNA for the CDR3: TGTGCCATCAGTGCCGGGGACCCAGAAGAGGAGCCCCAGCATTTT. As protein: CAISAGDPEEEPQHF.

This clonotype has ten or more counts. This sequence joins TRBV7-2 and TRBJ2-5; D not resolved. The CDR3 consists of 13 residues. Germline CDR1 is SGHTA and CDR2 is FQGNSA. Trimming stripped 5 bases from V and 0 bases from J, with 7 bases between. The CDR3 loop is CASSPQYQETQYF. For the CDR3, the DNA is TGTGCCAGCAGCCCACAGTACCAAGAGACCCAGTACTTC.

This rearrangement joins TRBV11-2 to TRBJ2-1, with TRBD1 matching over 12 bases. V lost 4 bases and J lost 9; bases outside the gene matches: 16. CDR1 SGHAT and CDR2 FQNNGV come from the germline V gene. The CDR3 runs 18 residues. CDR3 coding DNA: TGTGCCAGCAGCTCCGGGGGCTCCCCGGGACAGGGGGCAGCTGAGCAGTTCTTC. This encodes CASSSGGSPGQGAAEQFF.

In this sample, this clonotype turned up many times. The chain carries TRBV9 and TRBJ2-1, with TRBD2 matching over 9 bases. This CDR3 spans 15 amino acids. Unmatched junction bases numbered 6, after V lost 2 bases and J lost 6 bases. Germline CDR1 reads SGDLS; CDR2 reads YYNGEE. The CDR3 loop is CASSVGTSYGNEQFF. CDR3 DNA sequence: TGTGCCAGCAGCGTCGGGACTAGCTATGGCAATGAGCAGTTCTTC.

This clonotype was counted ten times or more. The chain combines TRBV29-1 with TRBJ2-2; D is ambiguous. Trimming removed 3 bases from V and 7 bases from J, with 15 bases in between. The germline V gene has CDR1 SQVTM and CDR2 ANQGSEA. CDR3 length: 14 residues. As DNA, the CDR3 is TGCAGCGTTGATACGGTGACGGCAAACGGGGAGCTGTTTTTT. Translated: CSVDTVTANGELFF.

This clonotype was picked up many times. The chain combines TRBV20-1 with TRBJ1-2, with 8 bases that match TRBD1. Unmatched junction bases numbered 7, after V lost 3 bases and J lost 4 bases. This CDR3 spans 14 amino acids. The germline V gene has CDR1 DFQATT and CDR2 SNEGSKA (reference sequence). The CDR3 DNA reads TGCAGTGCTAGGGGTGGGACAGGAGGCTATGGCTACACCTTC. Translating gives CSARGGTGGYGYTF.

This clonotype has only a few counts. CDR3 sequence reads: CASSPQGPGANVLTF. The CDR3 nucleotides are TGTGCCAGCAGTCCCCAAGGTCCGGGAGCCAACGTCCTGACTTTC. The chain recombines TRBV27 with TRBJ2-6; TRBD2 is a possible D gene (5 bases). Trimming took off 5 bases at V and 7 bases at J, with 15 bases between the two ends. The germline V gene encodes CDR1 MNHEY and CDR2 SMNVEV (reference sequence). The CDR3 extends over 15 amino acids.

This clonotype was seen repeatedly, ten times or more. V is TRBV18 and J is TRBJ2-3, with 9 bases fitting TRBD1. Germline V gene data show CDR1 as KGHSH and CDR2 as LQKENI. The CDR3 loop spans 13 amino acids. Trimming cost V 7 bases and J 3 bases; bases outside gene matches: 2. DNA of the CDR3: TGTGCCAGCTTACAGGGGGCAACAGATACGCAGTATTTT. Its protein is CASLQGATDTQYF.

This rearrangement joins TRBV5-1 to TRBJ1-5; D gene uncertain. Deletions cut 4 bases from V and 1 base from J, with 15 bases between. CDR1 SGHRS and CDR2 YFSETQ come from the germline V gene. The CDR3 totals 16 residues. CDR3 loop: CASSTGLIGSNQPQHF. The CDR3 DNA reads as TGCGCCAGCAGCACTGGCCTCATTGGGAGCAATCAGCCCCAGCATTTT.

This clonotype came up a few times. V gene TRBV7-2 combines with J gene TRBJ1-2; D unclear. Germline loops: CDR1 SGHTA, CDR2 FQGNSA. The V gene lost 5 bases and the J gene lost 8 bases, with 15 bases spanning the gap. The CDR3 consists of 13 residues. The CDR3 coding sequence is TGTGCCAGCAGCCCCACCCTCTTCGGGGGCTACACCTTC. This gives the protein CASSPTLFGGYTF.